This entry concerns a single T cell receptor beta chain. Its antigen is undetermined. The data belong to a study of CD8+ T cells in alopecia areata. Study context: Tofacitinib therapy lasting 6 to 18 months was followed by 6 months off drug.

Germline V gene lookup returns CDR1 MNHEY and CDR2 SVGAGI. The CDR3 extends over 14 amino acids. After removal of 5 bases from V and 7 bases from J, the junction contained 11 bases not matched to a gene. Extracted RNA was reverse transcribed into cDNA, the sequencing template. Repertoires were generated with immunoSEQ multiplex PCR, while TCRdb's copy carries only in-frame clones and drops some. The sample lists about 120,000 clones, 58% occurring once. As to treatment: oral pan-JAK inhibitor, 5-10 mg twice daily. From alopecia areata patients, lesional scalp punch biopsies and peripheral blood were collected. General observations from the study: Alopecia totalis/universalis scalp especially showed more expanded CD8+ clones than normal scalp. With patients, TCR sharing proved less clear than in mice, a difference possibly related to HLA.

The sequence derives from a human donor with alopecia areata. The V call is TRBV6-5, the J call TRBJ2-7, with 7 bases aligning to TRBD1. The sample in question was CD8+ T cells sorted from blood, obtained at week 4, from a patient treated with tofacitinib. The CDR3 here is CASSTRDRLVEQYF. For the CDR3, the DNA is TGTGCCAGCAGTACCCGGGACAGACTCGTGGAGCAGTACTTC.